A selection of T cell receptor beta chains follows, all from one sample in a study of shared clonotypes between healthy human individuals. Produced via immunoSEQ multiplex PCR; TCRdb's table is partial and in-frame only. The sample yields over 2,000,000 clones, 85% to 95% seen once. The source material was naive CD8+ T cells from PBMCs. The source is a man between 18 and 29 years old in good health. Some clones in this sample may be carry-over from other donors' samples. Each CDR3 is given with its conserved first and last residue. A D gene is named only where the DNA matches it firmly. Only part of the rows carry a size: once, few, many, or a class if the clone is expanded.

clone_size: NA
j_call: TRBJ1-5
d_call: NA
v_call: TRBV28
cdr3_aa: CASSFTSGGQPQHF
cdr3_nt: TGTGCCAGCAGTTTTACCTCGGGTGGGCAGCCCCAGCATTTT

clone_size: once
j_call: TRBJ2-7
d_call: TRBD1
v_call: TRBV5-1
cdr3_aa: CASSLRGQRSYEQYF
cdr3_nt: TGCGCCAGCAGCTTGAGGGGGCAGAGGTCCTACGAGCAGTACTTC

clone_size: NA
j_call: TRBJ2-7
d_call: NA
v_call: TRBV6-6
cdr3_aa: CASSRVDSYEQYF
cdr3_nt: TGTGCCAGCAGTCGCGTAGACTCCTACGAGCAGTACTTC

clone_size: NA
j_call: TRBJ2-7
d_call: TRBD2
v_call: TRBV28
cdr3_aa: CASSSASGKDEQYF
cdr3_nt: TGTGCCAGCAGTTCGGCTAGCGGGAAAGACGAGCAGTACTTC

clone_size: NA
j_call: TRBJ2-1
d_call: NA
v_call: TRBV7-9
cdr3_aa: CASSFRGVHYNEQFF
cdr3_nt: TGTGCCAGCAGCTTTCGCGGGGTGCATTACAATGAGCAGTTCTTC

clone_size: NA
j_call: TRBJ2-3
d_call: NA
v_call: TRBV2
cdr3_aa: CASRTLDGGDRDTQYF
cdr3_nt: TGTGCCAGCAGGACCCTTGATGGCGGGGATAGGGATACGCAGTATTTT

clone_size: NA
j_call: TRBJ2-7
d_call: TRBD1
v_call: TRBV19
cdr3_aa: CASSGGFPQGVYEQYF
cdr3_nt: TGTGCCAGTAGTGGGGGGTTCCCACAGGGGGTCTACGAGCAGTACTTC

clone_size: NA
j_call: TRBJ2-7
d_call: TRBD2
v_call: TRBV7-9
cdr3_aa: CASSLGRGGVYEQYF
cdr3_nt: TGTGCCAGCAGCTTAGGCCGGGGAGGGGTCTACGAGCAGTACTTC

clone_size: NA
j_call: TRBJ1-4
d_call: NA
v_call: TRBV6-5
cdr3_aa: CASSYSLRGVNEKLFF
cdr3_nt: TGTGCCAGCAGTTACTCGTTGAGGGGCGTTAATGAAAAACTGTTTTTT

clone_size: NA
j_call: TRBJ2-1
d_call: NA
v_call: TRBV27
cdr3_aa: CASSLWGARSEQFF
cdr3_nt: TGTGCCAGCAGTTTATGGGGGGCGCGTAGTGAGCAGTTCTTC

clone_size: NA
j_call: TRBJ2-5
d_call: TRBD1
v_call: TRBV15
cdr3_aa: CATSPPGQGIVETQYF
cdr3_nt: TGTGCCACCAGCCCCCCGGGACAGGGAATAGTGGAGACCCAGTACTTC

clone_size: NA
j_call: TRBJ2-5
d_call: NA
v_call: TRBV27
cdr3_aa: CASKTLGEATQYF
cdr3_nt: TGTGCCAGCAAAACCCTAGGGGAAGCGACCCAGTACTTC

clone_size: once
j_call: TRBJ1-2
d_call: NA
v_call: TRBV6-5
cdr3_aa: CAVGQSYGYTF
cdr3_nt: TGTGCGGTGGGCCAGTCATATGGCTACACCTTC

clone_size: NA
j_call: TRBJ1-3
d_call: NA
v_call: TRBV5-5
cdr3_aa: CASSLENRRPGNTIYF
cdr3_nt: TGTGCCAGCAGCTTGGAAAACCGCCGTCCCGGAAACACCATATATTTT

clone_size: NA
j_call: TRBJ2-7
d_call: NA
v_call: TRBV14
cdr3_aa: CASSQDWTTGILDEQYF
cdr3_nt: TGTGCCAGCAGCCAAGATTGGACCACAGGGATCCTAGACGAGCAGTACTTC

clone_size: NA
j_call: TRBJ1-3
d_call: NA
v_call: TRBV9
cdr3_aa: CASSGITELGNTIYF
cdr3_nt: TGTGCCAGCAGCGGTATCACCGAGCTTGGAAACACCATATATTTT

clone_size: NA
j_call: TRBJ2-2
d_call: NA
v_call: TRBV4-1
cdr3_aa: CASSQSFSEVTGELFF
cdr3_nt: TGCGCCAGCAGCCAAAGTTTCTCGGAAGTCACCGGGGAGCTGTTTTTT

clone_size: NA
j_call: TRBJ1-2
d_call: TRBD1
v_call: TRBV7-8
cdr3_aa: CASSQDRVNYGYTF
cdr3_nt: TGTGCCAGCAGCCAGGACAGGGTAAATTACGGCTACACCTTC

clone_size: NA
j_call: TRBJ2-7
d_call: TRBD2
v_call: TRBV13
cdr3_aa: CASSLSSSGFVSYEQYF
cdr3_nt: TGTGCCAGCAGCTTAAGTTCTAGCGGGTTTGTTTCCTACGAGCAGTACTTC

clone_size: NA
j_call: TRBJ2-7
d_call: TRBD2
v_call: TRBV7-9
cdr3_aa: CASSLLGGESVSSEQYF
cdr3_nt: TGTGCCAGCAGCTTACTCGGGGGGGAATCGGTAAGCTCGGAGCAGTACTTC

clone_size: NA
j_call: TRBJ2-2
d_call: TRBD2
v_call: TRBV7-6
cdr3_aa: CASSLGLAGVTGELFF
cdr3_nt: TGTGCCAGCAGCTTGGGACTAGCGGGAGTCACCGGGGAGCTGTTTTTT

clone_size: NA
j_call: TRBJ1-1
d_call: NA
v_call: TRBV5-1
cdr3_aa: CASSLGGFTEAFF
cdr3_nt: TGCGCCAGCAGCCTGGGGGGGTTCACTGAAGCTTTCTTT

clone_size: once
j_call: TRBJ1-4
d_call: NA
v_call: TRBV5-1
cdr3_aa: CASSPYLSGTNEKLFF
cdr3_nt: TGCGCCAGCAGCCCCTACCTGTCGGGGACTAATGAAAAACTGTTTTTT

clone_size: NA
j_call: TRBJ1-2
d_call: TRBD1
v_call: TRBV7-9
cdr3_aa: CASSFGTGNNYGYTF
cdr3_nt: TGTGCCAGCAGCTTCGGGACAGGGAATAACTATGGCTACACCTTC

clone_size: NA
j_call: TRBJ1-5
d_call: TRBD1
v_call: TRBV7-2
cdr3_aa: CASSLDRYSNQPQHF
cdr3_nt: TGTGCCAGCAGCCTGGACAGGTATAGCAATCAGCCCCAGCATTTT

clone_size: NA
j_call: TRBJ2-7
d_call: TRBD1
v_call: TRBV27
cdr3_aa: CASSTFSRDRRFYEQYF
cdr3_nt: TGTGCCAGCAGTACCTTTTCGAGGGACAGGAGATTCTACGAGCAGTACTTC

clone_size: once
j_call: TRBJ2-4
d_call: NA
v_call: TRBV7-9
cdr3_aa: CASSPQSSNIQYF
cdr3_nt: TGTGCCAGCAGCCCCCAGTCTAGTAACATTCAGTACTTC

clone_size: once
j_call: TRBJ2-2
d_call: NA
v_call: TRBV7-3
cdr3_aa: CASSSWGSGELFF
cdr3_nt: TGTGCCAGCAGCTCATGGGGATCCGGGGAGCTGTTTTTT

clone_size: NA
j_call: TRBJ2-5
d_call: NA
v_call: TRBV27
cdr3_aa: CASSPRALTLQETQYF
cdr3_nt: TGTGCCAGCAGTCCACGGGCTCTTACCCTTCAAGAGACCCAGTACTTC

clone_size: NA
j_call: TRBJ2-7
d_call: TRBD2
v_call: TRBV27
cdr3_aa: CASSYSGTSVEQYF
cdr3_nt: TGTGCCAGCAGTTACTCCGGGACTAGCGTCGAGCAGTACTTC

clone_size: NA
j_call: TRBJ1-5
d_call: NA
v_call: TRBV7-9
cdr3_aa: CASSGDITSNQPQHF
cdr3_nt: TGTGCCAGCAGCGGGGACATAACTAGCAATCAGCCCCAGCATTTT

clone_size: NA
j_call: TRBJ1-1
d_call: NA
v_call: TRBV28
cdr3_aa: CASSFLGASLNTEAFF
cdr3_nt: TGTGCCAGCAGTTTCCTGGGGGCCAGCTTGAACACTGAAGCTTTCTTT

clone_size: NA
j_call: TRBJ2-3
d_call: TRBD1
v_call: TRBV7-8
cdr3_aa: CASSLPITGGNTDTQYF
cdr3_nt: TGTGCCAGCAGCTTACCCATAACAGGGGGCAACACAGATACGCAGTATTTT

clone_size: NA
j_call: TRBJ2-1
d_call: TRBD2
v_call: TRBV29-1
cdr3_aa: CSVTSGSAYNEQFF
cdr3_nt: TGCAGCGTTACTAGCGGGAGTGCCTACAATGAGCAGTTCTTC

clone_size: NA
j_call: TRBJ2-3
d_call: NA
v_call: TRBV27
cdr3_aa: CASSLGGAPTQYF
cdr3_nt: TGTGCCAGCAGTTTGGGGGGGGCGCCTACGCAGTATTTT

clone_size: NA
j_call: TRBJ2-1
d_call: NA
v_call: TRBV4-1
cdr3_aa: CASSQSPGIYNEQFF
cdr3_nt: TGCGCCAGCAGCCAAAGCCCAGGGATCTACAATGAGCAGTTCTTC

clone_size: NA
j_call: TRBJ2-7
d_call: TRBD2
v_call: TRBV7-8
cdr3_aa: CASSSHPGLAGYEQYF
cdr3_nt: TGTGCCAGCAGCTCGCACCCGGGACTAGCGGGTTACGAGCAGTACTTC

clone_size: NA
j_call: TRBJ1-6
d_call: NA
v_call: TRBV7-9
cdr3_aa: CASSLVQGTAVNSPLHF
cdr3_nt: TGTGCCAGCAGCTTAGTTCAGGGGACGGCGGTCAATTCACCCCTCCACTTT

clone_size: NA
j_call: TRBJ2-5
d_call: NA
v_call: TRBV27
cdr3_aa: CASSRKAGLSGTQYF
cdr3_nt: TGTGCCAGCAGCCGAAAAGCCGGACTTTCGGGGACCCAGTACTTC

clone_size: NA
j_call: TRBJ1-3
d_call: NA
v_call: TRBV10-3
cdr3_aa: CAIKAGGAGNTIYF
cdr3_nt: TGTGCCATAAAGGCTGGAGGGGCTGGAAACACCATATATTTT

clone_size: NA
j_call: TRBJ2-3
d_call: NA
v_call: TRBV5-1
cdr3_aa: CASSLSGTSARTDTQYF
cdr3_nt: TGCGCCAGCAGCTTATCGGGAACGTCAGCCCGCACAGATACGCAGTATTTT

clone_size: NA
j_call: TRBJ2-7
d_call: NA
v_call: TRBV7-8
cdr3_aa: CASSPTSYEQYF
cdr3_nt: TGTGCCAGCAGCCCAACTTCCTACGAGCAGTACTTC

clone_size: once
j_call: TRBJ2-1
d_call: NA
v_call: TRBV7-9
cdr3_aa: CASSRGQFNEQFF
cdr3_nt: TGTGCCAGCAGCCGCGGACAGTTCAATGAGCAGTTCTTC

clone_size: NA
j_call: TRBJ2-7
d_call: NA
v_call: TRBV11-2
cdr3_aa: CASSPTQGTGNYEQYF
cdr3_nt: TGTGCCAGCAGCCCCACTCAAGGGACCGGGAACTACGAGCAGTACTTC

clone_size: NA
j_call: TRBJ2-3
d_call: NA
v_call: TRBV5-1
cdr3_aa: CASSLALWEDTDTQYF
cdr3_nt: TGCGCCAGCAGCTTGGCCCTCTGGGAGGACACAGATACGCAGTATTTT

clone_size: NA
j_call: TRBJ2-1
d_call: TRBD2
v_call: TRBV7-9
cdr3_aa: CASYSMAGGAHEQFF
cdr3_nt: TGTGCCAGCTATTCGATGGCGGGAGGGGCCCATGAGCAGTTCTTC

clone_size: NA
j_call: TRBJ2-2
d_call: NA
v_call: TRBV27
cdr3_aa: CASSFAVGGELFF
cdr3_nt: TGTGCCAGCAGTTTCGCCGTGGGCGGGGAGCTGTTTTTT

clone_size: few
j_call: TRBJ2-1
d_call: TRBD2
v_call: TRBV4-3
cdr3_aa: CASSPRLADEQFF
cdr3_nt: TGCGCCAGCAGCCCCCGACTAGCCGATGAGCAGTTCTTC

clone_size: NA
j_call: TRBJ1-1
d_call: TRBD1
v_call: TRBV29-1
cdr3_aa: CSVEEGASGTEAFF
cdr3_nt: TGCAGCGTTGAGGAGGGGGCGTCAGGCACTGAAGCTTTCTTT

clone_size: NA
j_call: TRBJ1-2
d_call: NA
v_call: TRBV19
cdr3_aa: CASTPDRAGVYGYTF
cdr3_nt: TGTGCCAGTACCCCCGATAGGGCGGGGGTCTATGGCTACACCTTC

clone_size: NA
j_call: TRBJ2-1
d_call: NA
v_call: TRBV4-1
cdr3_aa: CASSQGGQGGLSNEQFF
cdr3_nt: TGCGCCAGCAGCCAAGGTGGCCAGGGAGGTCTCTCCAATGAGCAGTTCTTC

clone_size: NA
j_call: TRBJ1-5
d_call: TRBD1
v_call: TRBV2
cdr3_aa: CASRPGQLNQPQHF
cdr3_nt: TGTGCCAGCAGACCGGGACAGCTCAATCAGCCCCAGCATTTT

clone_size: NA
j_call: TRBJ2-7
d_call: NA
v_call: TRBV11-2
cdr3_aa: CASSLDRSRGGHEQYF
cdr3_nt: TGTGCCAGCAGCTTAGATCGGTCCAGGGGGGGACACGAGCAGTACTTC

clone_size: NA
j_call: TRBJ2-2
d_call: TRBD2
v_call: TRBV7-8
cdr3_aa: CASSLAGREVGELFF
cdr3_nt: TGTGCCAGCAGCTTAGCTGGGAGGGAGGTCGGGGAGCTGTTTTTT

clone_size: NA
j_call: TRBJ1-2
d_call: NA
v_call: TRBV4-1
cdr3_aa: CASSQDRGLHGYTF
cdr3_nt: TGCGCCAGCAGCCAAGACAGGGGATTACATGGCTACACCTTC

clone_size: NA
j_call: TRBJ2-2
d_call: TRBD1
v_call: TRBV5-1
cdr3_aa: CASSLSGTERGELFF
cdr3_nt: TGCGCCAGCAGCTTGTCTGGGACAGAACGCGGGGAGCTGTTTTTT